This T cell receptor (beta chain) was sequenced during a study of identical twins. Study-wide results and caveats: Out-of-frame alpha sequences shared by twins were enriched for low generation probability. Potential partial confounding of zero-insertion analyses by invariant MAIT and iNKT cells was noted. Excess twin sharing in beta out-of-frame sequences was weaker.

TCRdb re-called the 5' RACE reads through MiXCR, storing one row per CDR3 protein. The sample yields about 810,000 distinct CDR3 sequences, about 12% seen once. In the case of this clonotype: Its target is unknown.

Germline V gives CDR1 LGHNA, CDR2 YNFKEQ. CDR3 size: 15 residues. V was shortened by 4 bases and J by 2 bases, with 12 bases between the two germline ends. Separately, the same data were catalogued under a study of yellow fever vaccine responses in identical twins.

The V and J genes are TRBV4-2 and TRBJ2-1; D is possibly TRBD1 (5 bases). The TCR originated in a woman in her late teens or twenties in good health. Material for sequencing was PBMCs. CDR3 DNA sequence: TGTGCCAGCAGCCCTGACAGTTCTGCCTACAATGAGCAGTTCTTC. This translates into CASSPDSSAYNEQFF.